The rows below give T cell receptor beta chains drawn from one sample of a study of regulatory T cells in long-lasting Graves disease. TCRdb reanalysed the multiplex PCR reads using MiXCR and keeps one entry per CDR3 protein. Seen here are roughly 530,000 distinct CDR3 sequences, more than 15% observed once, and the top ten hold approximately 25%. The same data also went into a second study, on T cells in Graves' hyperthyroidism and ophthalmopathy.

Sequencing was performed on peripheral blood mononuclear cells (PBMCs), taken at new diagnosis, from a patient treated with antithyroid drugs. Receptors were obtained from a woman aged 40-65 years with Graves disease. The CDR3 runs from the conserved cysteine through the conserved F or W. Each record gives: J gene, D gene, CDR3 length, V gene, clone size, CDR3 protein, CDR3 DNA. The D gene is left open where the match is weak. Clone size is given for some rows only: seen once, a few or many times, or a class if the clone is expanded.

J: TRBJ1-2
D: TRBD1
length: 14
V: TRBV18
size: many
CDR3: CASSPPGQVPGYTF
DNA: TGTGCCAGCTCACCACCGGGACAGGTGCCTGGCTACACCTTC

J: TRBJ2-1
D: TRBD2
length: 14
V: TRBV6-1
size: many
CDR3: CASSDLGTRKSKFF
DNA: TGTGCCAGCAGTGACCTCGGGACTAGAAAATCTAAGTTCTTC

J: TRBJ2-1
D: NA
length: 12
V: TRBV7-2
size: many
CDR3: CASSLRTGTPFF
DNA: TGTGCCAGCAGCTTAAGGACGGGAACCCCGTTCTTC

J: TRBJ1-5
D: NA
length: 15
V: TRBV3-1
size: many
CDR3: CASSQMTDVEEPQHF
DNA: TGTGCCAGCAGCCAAATGACAGATGTTGAAGAGCCCCAGCATTTT

J: TRBJ2-3
D: TRBD1
length: 15
V: TRBV7-9
size: few
CDR3: CASSFEGARMNTQYF
DNA: TGTGCCAGCAGCTTTGAGGGGGCGAGAATGAATACGCAGTATTTT

J: TRBJ1-6
D: NA
length: 16
V: TRBV6-4
size: NA
CDR3: CARLNRVGGCNSPLHF
DNA: TGTGCCCGACTGAACAGGGTGGGGGGCTGTAATTCACCCCTCCACTTT

J: TRBJ2-5
D: NA
length: 14
V: TRBV30
size: many
CDR3: CAWSVGLQGETQYF
DNA: TGTGCCTGGAGTGTAGGTCTACAAGGAGAGACCCAGTACTTC

J: TRBJ2-5
D: NA
length: 15
V: TRBV12-3/TRBV12-4
size: many
CDR3: CASSFSGGPQETQYF
DNA: TGTGCCAGCAGTTTCTCCGGGGGGCCCCAAGAGACCCAGTACTTC

J: TRBJ2-3
D: NA
length: 13
V: TRBV10-3
size: NA
CDR3: CAISPRDTDTQYF
DNA: TGTGCCATCAGTCCACGGGACACAGATACGCAGTATTTT

J: TRBJ2-2
D: NA
length: 24
V: TRBV28
size: many
CDR3: CASRLSRLYSPPGGNRGNTGELFF
DNA: TGTGCCAGCAGGTTAAGTCGATTGTACTCCCCTCCGGGGGGCAATAGAGGGAACACCGGGGAGCTGTTTTTT

J: TRBJ2-1
D: TRBD1
length: 14
V: TRBV10-3
size: NA
CDR3: CATFSQGVSNEQFF
DNA: TGTGCCACCTTTTCCCAGGGGGTAAGCAATGAGCAGTTCTTC

J: TRBJ2-2
D: TRBD1
length: 14
V: TRBV24-1
size: many
CDR3: CATSEDRDAGELFF
DNA: TGTGCCACCAGTGAGGACAGGGACGCCGGGGAGCTGTTTTTT

J: TRBJ1-1
D: NA
length: 17
V: TRBV4-1
size: many
CDR3: CASSRDWGKKANTEAFF
DNA: TGCGCCAGCAGCCGCGATTGGGGGAAGAAGGCGAACACTGAAGCTTTCTTT

J: TRBJ2-6
D: NA
length: 16
V: TRBV3-1
size: NA
CDR3: CASSQERVSGANVLTF
DNA: TGTGCCAGCAGCCAAGAAAGGGTATCTGGGGCCAACGTCCTGACTTTC

J: TRBJ2-1
D: TRBD2
length: 17
V: TRBV11-3
size: many
CDR3: CASSLAAGTIGYNEQFF
DNA: TGTGCCAGCAGCTTGGCCGCCGGGACTATTGGGTACAATGAGCAGTTCTTC

J: TRBJ1-6
D: NA
length: 12
V: TRBV11-2
size: many
CDR3: CASSLHRATLHF
DNA: TGTGCCAGCAGCTTACACCGGGCGACCCTCCACTTT

J: TRBJ2-7
D: NA
length: 13
V: TRBV6-1
size: few
CDR3: CASSRTPYHEQYF
DNA: TGTGCCAGCAGCCGTACCCCATACCACGAGCAGTACTTC

J: TRBJ1-5
D: NA
length: 16
V: TRBV3-1
size: many
CDR3: CASSQDPPYSNQPQHF
DNA: TGTGCCAGCAGCCAAGATCCCCCTTATAGCAATCAGCCCCAGCATTTT

J: TRBJ2-7
D: TRBD1
length: 13
V: TRBV3-1
size: NA
CDR3: CASRDRGTYEQYF
DNA: TGTGCCTCAAGGGACAGGGGGACCTACGAGCAGTACTTC

J: TRBJ1-2
D: NA
length: 16
V: TRBV20-1
size: few
CDR3: CSAKGGGLRDFYGYTF
DNA: TGCAGTGCCAAGGGGGGGGGCCTTAGAGATTTCTATGGCTACACCTTC

J: TRBJ2-1
D: NA
length: 16
V: TRBV4-1
size: NA
CDR3: CASSQIPGGPYNEQFF
DNA: TGTGCCAGCAGCCAGATCCCCGGGGGGCCCTACAATGAGCAGTTCTTC

J: TRBJ1-2
D: NA
length: 15
V: TRBV12-3/TRBV12-4
size: NA
CDR3: CASSFSGGGGYGYTF
DNA: TGTGCCAGCAGTTTCTCCGGGGGCGGGGGCTATGGCTACACCTTC